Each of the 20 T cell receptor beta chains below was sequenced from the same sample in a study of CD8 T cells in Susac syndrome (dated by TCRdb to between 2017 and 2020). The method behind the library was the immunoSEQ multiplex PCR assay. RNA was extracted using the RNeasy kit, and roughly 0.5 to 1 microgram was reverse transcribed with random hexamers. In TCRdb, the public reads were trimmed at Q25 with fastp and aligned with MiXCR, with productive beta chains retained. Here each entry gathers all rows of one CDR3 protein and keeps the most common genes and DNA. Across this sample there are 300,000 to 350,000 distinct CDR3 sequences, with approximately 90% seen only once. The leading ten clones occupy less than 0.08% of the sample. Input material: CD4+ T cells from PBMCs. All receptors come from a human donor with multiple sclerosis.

This chain's CDR3 is CSVESSTDTQYF. DNA of the CDR3: TGCAGCGTTGAGTCCTCCACAGATACGCAGTATTTT. The gene calls are TRBV29-1 and TRBJ2-3; D gene uncertain. The CDR3 loop spans 12 amino acids. Germline assignment: CDR1 SQVTM and CDR2 ANQGSEA. V gave up 3 bases and J gave up 2 bases, with 6 bases separating them.

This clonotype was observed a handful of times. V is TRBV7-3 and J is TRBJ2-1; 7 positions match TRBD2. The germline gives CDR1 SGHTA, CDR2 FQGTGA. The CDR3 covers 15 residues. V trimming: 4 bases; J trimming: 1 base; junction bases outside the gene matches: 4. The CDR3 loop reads CASSSARGSYNEQFF. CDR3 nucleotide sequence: TGTGCCAGCAGCTCGGCGCGGGGGTCCTACAATGAGCAGTTCTTC.

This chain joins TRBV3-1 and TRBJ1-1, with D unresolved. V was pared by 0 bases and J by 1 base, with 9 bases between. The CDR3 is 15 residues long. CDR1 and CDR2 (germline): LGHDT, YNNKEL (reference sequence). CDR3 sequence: CASSQDPQTNTEAFF. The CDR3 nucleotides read TGTGCCAGCAGCCAAGATCCGCAGACGAACACTGAAGCTTTCTTT. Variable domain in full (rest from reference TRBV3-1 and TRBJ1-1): DTAVSQTPKYLVTQMGNDKSIKCEQNLGHDTMYWYKQDSKKFLKIMFSYNNKELIINETVPNRFSPKSPDKAHLNLHINSLELGDSAVYFCASSQDPQTNTEAFFGQGTRLTVV.

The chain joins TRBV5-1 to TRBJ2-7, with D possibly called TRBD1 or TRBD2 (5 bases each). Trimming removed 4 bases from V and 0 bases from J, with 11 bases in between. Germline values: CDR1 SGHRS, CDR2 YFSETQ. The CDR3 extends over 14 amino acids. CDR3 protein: CASSGDPTSYEQYF. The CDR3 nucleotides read TGCGCCAGCAGCGGGGACCCAACCTCCTACGAGCAGTACTTC.

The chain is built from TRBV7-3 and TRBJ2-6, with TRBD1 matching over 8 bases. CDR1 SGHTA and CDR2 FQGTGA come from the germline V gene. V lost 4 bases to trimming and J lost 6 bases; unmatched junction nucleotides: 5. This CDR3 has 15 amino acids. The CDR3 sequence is CASSSPGQVANVLTF. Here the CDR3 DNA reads TGTGCCAGCAGCTCACCGGGACAGGTGGCCAACGTCCTGACTTTC. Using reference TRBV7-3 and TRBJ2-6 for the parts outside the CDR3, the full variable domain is GAGVSQTPSNKVTEKGKYVELRCDPISGHTALYWYRQSLGQGPEFLIYFQGTGAADDSGLPNDRFFAVRPEGSVSTLKIQRTERGDSAVYLCASSSPGQVANVLTFGAGSRLTVL.

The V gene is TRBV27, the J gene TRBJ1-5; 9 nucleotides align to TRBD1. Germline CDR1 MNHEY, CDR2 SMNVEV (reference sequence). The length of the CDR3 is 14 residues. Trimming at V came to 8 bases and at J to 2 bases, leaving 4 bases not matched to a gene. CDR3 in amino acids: CASGRTGGNQPQHF. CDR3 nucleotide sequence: TGTGCCAGCGGTCGGACAGGGGGCAATCAGCCCCAGCATTTT.

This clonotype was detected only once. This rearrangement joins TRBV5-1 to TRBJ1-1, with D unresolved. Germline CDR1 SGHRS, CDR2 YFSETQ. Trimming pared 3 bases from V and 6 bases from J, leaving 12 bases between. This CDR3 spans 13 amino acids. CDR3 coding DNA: TGCGCCAGCAGCTCCGGAGCGGGATCTGAAGCTTTCTTT. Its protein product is CASSSGAGSEAFF.

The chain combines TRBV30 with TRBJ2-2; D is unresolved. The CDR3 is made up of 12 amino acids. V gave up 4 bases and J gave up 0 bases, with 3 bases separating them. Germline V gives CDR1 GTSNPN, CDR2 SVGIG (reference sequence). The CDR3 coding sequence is TGTGCCTGGACCTCGAACACCGGGGAGCTGTTTTTT. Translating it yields CAWTSNTGELFF.

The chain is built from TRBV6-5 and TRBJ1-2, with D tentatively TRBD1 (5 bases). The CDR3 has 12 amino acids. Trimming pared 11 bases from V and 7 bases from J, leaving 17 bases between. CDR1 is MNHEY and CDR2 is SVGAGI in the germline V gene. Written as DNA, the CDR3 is TGTGCCGCCGGGACCACGAGGGGTGGCTACACCTTC. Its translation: CAAGTTRGGYTF.

CDR3 nucleotide sequence: TGTGCCTGGAGCCTAATTGGAAACACCATATATTTT. The encoded protein is CAWSLIGNTIYF. The genes are TRBV30 and TRBJ1-3, with no clear D. Germline loops: CDR1 GTSNPN, CDR2 SVGIG (reference sequence). The CDR3 is made up of 12 amino acids. V shed 3 bases and J shed 3 bases, with 6 bases lying between them.

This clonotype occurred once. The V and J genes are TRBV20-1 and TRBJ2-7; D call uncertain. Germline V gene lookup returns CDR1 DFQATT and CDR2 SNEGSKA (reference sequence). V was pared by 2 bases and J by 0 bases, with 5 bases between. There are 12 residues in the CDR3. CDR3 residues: CSARPLSYEQYF. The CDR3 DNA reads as TGCAGTGCTAGACCCCTCTCCTACGAGCAGTACTTC.

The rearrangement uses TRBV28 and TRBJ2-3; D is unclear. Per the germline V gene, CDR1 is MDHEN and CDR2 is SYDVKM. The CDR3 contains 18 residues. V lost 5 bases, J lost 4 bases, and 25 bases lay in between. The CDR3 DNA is TGTGCCAGCAGTCCACCCCGTCCCGATACAAAAAGTTCAGATACGCAGTATTTT. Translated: CASSPPRPDTKSSDTQYF.

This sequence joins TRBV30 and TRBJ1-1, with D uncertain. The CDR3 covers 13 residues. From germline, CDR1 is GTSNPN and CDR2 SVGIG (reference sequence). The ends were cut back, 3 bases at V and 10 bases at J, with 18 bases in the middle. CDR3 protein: CAWSQVAGRAAFF. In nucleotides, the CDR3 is TGTGCCTGGAGCCAAGTAGCCGGCCGGGCAGCTTTCTTT.

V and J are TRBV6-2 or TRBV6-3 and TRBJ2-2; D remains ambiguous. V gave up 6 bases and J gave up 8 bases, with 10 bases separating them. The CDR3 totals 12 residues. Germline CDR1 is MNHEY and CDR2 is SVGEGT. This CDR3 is CASSSPLGELFF. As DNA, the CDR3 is TGTGCCAGCAGCAGTCCGCTTGGGGAGCTGTTTTTT.

The CDR3 DNA reads as TGTGCCAGCAGCTTAGCAGGCGTGAATTCACCCCTCCACTTT. As protein: CASSLAGVNSPLHF. The V gene is TRBV13, the J gene TRBJ1-6; D unclear. The germline V gene has CDR1 PRHDT and CDR2 FYEKMQ (reference sequence). V was shortened by 1 base and J by 7 bases, with 8 bases between the two germline ends. This CDR3 has 14 amino acids.

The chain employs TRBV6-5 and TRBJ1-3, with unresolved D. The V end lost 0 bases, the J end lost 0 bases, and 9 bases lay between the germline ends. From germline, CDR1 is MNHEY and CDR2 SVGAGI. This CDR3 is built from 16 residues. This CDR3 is CASSYSSRSSGNTIYF. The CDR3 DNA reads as TGTGCCAGCAGTTACTCGAGTCGGTCCTCTGGAAACACCATATATTTT.

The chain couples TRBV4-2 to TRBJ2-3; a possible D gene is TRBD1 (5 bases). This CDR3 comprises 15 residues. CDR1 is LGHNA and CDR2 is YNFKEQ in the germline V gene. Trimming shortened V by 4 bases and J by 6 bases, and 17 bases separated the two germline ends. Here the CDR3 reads CASSPSGQGVDTQYF. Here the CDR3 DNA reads TGTGCCAGCAGCCCCTCAGGCCAGGGCGTTGATACGCAGTATTTT.

CDR3: CASSPTDRGNTEAFF. The CDR3 nucleotides are TGTGCCAGCTCACCAACGGACAGGGGGAACACTGAAGCTTTCTTT. The rearrangement links TRBV18 to TRBJ1-1; 9 nucleotides align to TRBD1. CDR3 length equals 15 residues. Germline V lookup: CDR1 KGHSH, CDR2 LQKENI. The trim removed 2 bases at V and 1 base at J, leaving 2 bases unmatched.

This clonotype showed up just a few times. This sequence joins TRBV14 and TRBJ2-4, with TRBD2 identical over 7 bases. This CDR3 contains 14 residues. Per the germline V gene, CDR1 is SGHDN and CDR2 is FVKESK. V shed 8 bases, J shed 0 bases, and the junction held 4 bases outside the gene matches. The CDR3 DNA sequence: TGTGCCAGCTCTAGCGGACTAGCCAAAAACATTCAGTACTTC. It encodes CASSSGLAKNIQYF.

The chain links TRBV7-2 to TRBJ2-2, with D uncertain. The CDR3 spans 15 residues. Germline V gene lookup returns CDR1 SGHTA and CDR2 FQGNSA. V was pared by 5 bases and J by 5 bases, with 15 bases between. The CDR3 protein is CASSQDRSLTGELFF. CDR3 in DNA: TGTGCCAGCAGCCAGGACCGTTCACTAACCGGGGAGCTGTTTTTT.